Listed below are T cell receptor beta chains from one sample, sequenced in a study of T cell repertoires in cytomegalovirus infection. In TCRdb, the reads were re-called with MiXCR into one record per CDR3 protein. Of some 220,000 distinct CDR3 sequences listed, 9% to 15% are singletons. Sequencing used PBMCs. Receptors were obtained from a human donor in good health (CMV status not recorded). Some clones in this sample may be carry-over from other donors' samples. CDR3s include the opening cysteine and the closing phenylalanine or tryptophan. A D gene is named only where the DNA matches it firmly. Only part of the rows carry a size: once, few, many, or a class if the clone is expanded.

CDR3 protein: CASTTGTTSYEQYF
CDR3 DNA: TGTGCCAGCACCACCGGGACTACATCCTACGAGCAGTACTTC
J gene: TRBJ2-7
V gene: TRBV7-2
D gene: TRBD2
clone size: many

CDR3 protein: CASSIPGTGGTEAFF
CDR3 DNA: TGTGCCAGTAGTATTCCCGGGACAGGGGGAACTGAAGCTTTCTTT
J gene: TRBJ1-1
V gene: TRBV19
D gene: TRBD1
clone size: once

CDR3 protein: CASTPRVAGGETQYF
CDR3 DNA: TGTGCCAGCACCCCCCGGGTAGCGGGAGGAGAGACCCAGTACTTC
J gene: TRBJ2-5
V gene: TRBV12-3/TRBV12-4
D gene: TRBD2
clone size: many

CDR3 protein: CASSYPTTGGNQPQHF
CDR3 DNA: TGTGCCAGCAGTTACCCGACTACAGGGGGAAATCAGCCCCAGCATTTT
J gene: TRBJ1-5
V gene: TRBV6-2/TRBV6-3
D gene: TRBD1
clone size: many

CDR3 protein: CASSPGSTNQPQHF
CDR3 DNA: TGTGCCAGCAGCCCCGGATCGACGAATCAGCCCCAGCATTTT
J gene: TRBJ1-5
V gene: TRBV7-2
D gene: -
clone size: many

CDR3 protein: CASSPTGDAYNEQFF
CDR3 DNA: TGTGCCAGCAGCCCGACAGGGGACGCCTACAATGAGCAGTTCTTC
J gene: TRBJ2-1
V gene: TRBV6-2/TRBV6-3
D gene: TRBD1
clone size: few

CDR3 protein: CASNGDDLNTEAFF
CDR3 DNA: TGTGCCAGTAACGGAGACGACCTGAACACTGAAGCTTTCTTT
J gene: TRBJ1-1
V gene: TRBV6-2/TRBV6-3
D gene: -
clone size: -

CDR3 protein: CASSRGLAGTQYF
CDR3 DNA: TGTGCCAGCAGCCGAGGACTAGCGGGAACGCAGTATTTT
J gene: TRBJ2-3
V gene: TRBV11-2
D gene: TRBD2
clone size: many

CDR3 protein: CASSLGLWVNEQFF
CDR3 DNA: TGTGCCAGCAGCTTAGGCCTGTGGGTCAATGAGCAGTTCTTC
J gene: TRBJ2-1
V gene: TRBV5-6
D gene: -
clone size: -

CDR3 protein: CASKPGLKAGANVLTF
CDR3 DNA: TGTGCCAGCAAACCAGGATTAAAAGCTGGGGCCAACGTCCTGACTTTC
J gene: TRBJ2-6
V gene: TRBV6-1
D gene: -
clone size: few

CDR3 protein: CASSPGQHTDTQYF
CDR3 DNA: TGTGCCAGCAGCCCGGGACAGCACACAGATACGCAGTATTTT
J gene: TRBJ2-3
V gene: TRBV11-3
D gene: TRBD1
clone size: many

CDR3 protein: CASSLRWGELFF
CDR3 DNA: TGTGCCAGCAGTTTACGGTGGGGGGAGCTGTTTTTT
J gene: TRBJ2-2
V gene: TRBV28
D gene: -
clone size: many

CDR3 protein: CATRTSQETQYF
CDR3 DNA: TGTGCCACTAGGACATCCCAAGAGACCCAGTACTTC
J gene: TRBJ2-5
V gene: TRBV19
D gene: -
clone size: -

CDR3 protein: CASSYTSGLAGDEQFF
CDR3 DNA: TGTGCCAGCAGTTACACGTCGGGACTAGCGGGTGATGAGCAGTTCTTC
J gene: TRBJ2-1
V gene: TRBV6-2/TRBV6-3
D gene: TRBD2
clone size: many

CDR3 protein: CASSPPLAGVTDTQYF
CDR3 DNA: TGTGCCAGCAGCCCCCCTTTAGCGGGGGTCACAGATACGCAGTATTTT
J gene: TRBJ2-3
V gene: TRBV7-8
D gene: TRBD2
clone size: many

CDR3 protein: CSGGGGQGIPGELFF
CDR3 DNA: TGCAGCGGCGGAGGGGGACAGGGGATTCCCGGGGAGCTGTTTTTT
J gene: TRBJ2-2
V gene: TRBV29-1
D gene: TRBD1
clone size: few

CDR3 protein: CASSDPGRSTDTQYF
CDR3 DNA: TGTGCCAGCAGTGACCCGGGACGATCCACAGATACGCAGTATTTT
J gene: TRBJ2-3
V gene: TRBV25-1
D gene: -
clone size: many

CDR3 protein: CASSLPGQGSFF
CDR3 DNA: TGTGCCAGCAGCTTGCCGGGACAGGGGTCTTTCTTT
J gene: TRBJ1-1
V gene: TRBV5-6
D gene: TRBD1
clone size: -

CDR3 protein: CSVGGTGVQPQHF
CDR3 DNA: TGCAGCGTTGGAGGAACAGGGGTTCAGCCCCAGCATTTT
J gene: TRBJ1-5
V gene: TRBV29-1
D gene: TRBD1
clone size: few

CDR3 protein: CASSLGGQVEAFF
CDR3 DNA: TGTGCCAGCAGCTTAGGGGGACAGGTCGAAGCTTTCTTT
J gene: TRBJ1-1
V gene: TRBV7-2
D gene: TRBD1
clone size: many

CDR3 protein: CASSLAGGGSTEAFF
CDR3 DNA: TGTGCCAGCAGCTTAGCGGGGGGGGGTAGCACTGAAGCTTTCTTT
J gene: TRBJ1-1
V gene: TRBV7-2
D gene: -
clone size: -

CDR3 protein: CASSLASSSGAYEQYF
CDR3 DNA: TGTGCCAGCAGCTTAGCCTCCTCTAGCGGGGCCTACGAGCAGTACTTC
J gene: TRBJ2-7
V gene: TRBV7-2
D gene: TRBD2
clone size: many

CDR3 protein: CSVAAGPRNTEAFF
CDR3 DNA: TGCAGCGTTGCAGCCGGCCCGAGAAACACTGAAGCTTTCTTT
J gene: TRBJ1-1
V gene: TRBV29-1
D gene: -
clone size: -

CDR3 protein: CSASGTSNTEAFF
CDR3 DNA: TGCAGTGCTTCCGGGACATCGAACACTGAAGCTTTCTTT
J gene: TRBJ1-1
V gene: TRBV20-1
D gene: -
clone size: few

CDR3 protein: CSVELRNEQFF
CDR3 DNA: TGCAGCGTTGAGTTACGGAATGAGCAGTTCTTC
J gene: TRBJ2-1
V gene: TRBV29-1
D gene: -
clone size: few

CDR3 protein: CASRPRGLINTEAFF
CDR3 DNA: TGTGCCAGCAGGCCTAGGGGGTTGATAAACACTGAAGCTTTCTTT
J gene: TRBJ1-1
V gene: TRBV7-2
D gene: -
clone size: many

CDR3 protein: CASSLELRTDTQYF
CDR3 DNA: TGTGCCAGCAGCTTAGAGCTACGCACAGATACGCAGTATTTT
J gene: TRBJ2-3
V gene: TRBV7-3
D gene: -
clone size: many

CDR3 protein: CATSRPRGGNQPQHF
CDR3 DNA: TGTGCCACCAGCAGACCCAGGGGAGGCAATCAGCCCCAGCATTTT
J gene: TRBJ1-5
V gene: TRBV15
D gene: -
clone size: few

CDR3 protein: CASHTSTRGRDSEAFF
CDR3 DNA: TGTGCCAGCCACACTTCTACACGGGGAAGGGACTCTGAAGCTTTCTTT
J gene: TRBJ1-1
V gene: TRBV28
D gene: -
clone size: -

CDR3 protein: CASSHEEGEQFF
CDR3 DNA: TGTGCCAGCAGCCACGAAGAGGGAGAGCAGTTCTTC
J gene: TRBJ2-1
V gene: TRBV3-1
D gene: -
clone size: few

CDR3 protein: CASSLEGQGLTEQYF
CDR3 DNA: TGCGCCAGCAGCTTGGAGGGACAGGGTTTAACCGAGCAGTACTTC
J gene: TRBJ2-7
V gene: TRBV5-1
D gene: TRBD1
clone size: -

CDR3 protein: CASSFRGGETQYF
CDR3 DNA: TGTGCCAGCAGTTTCCGGGGAGGAGAGACCCAGTACTTC
J gene: TRBJ2-5
V gene: TRBV12-3/TRBV12-4
D gene: -
clone size: many

CDR3 protein: CASSTGQGWAEAFF
CDR3 DNA: TGTGCCAGTAGTACGGGCCAGGGGTGGGCTGAAGCTTTCTTT
J gene: TRBJ1-1
V gene: TRBV19
D gene: -
clone size: -

CDR3 protein: CASSLFNNEQFF
CDR3 DNA: TGTGCCAGCAGCTTATTTAACAATGAGCAGTTCTTC
J gene: TRBJ2-1
V gene: TRBV7-2
D gene: -
clone size: many

CDR3 protein: CASRGTGTAGFRESFF
CDR3 DNA: TGTGCCAGCCGAGGGACCGGGACAGCCGGATTTAGGGAGAGTTTCTTT
J gene: TRBJ1-1
V gene: TRBV4-2
D gene: TRBD1
clone size: many

CDR3 protein: CASSLGGTGEKLFF
CDR3 DNA: TGTGCCAGCAGTTTAGGGGGGACTGGTGAAAAACTGTTTTTT
J gene: TRBJ1-4
V gene: TRBV6-1
D gene: -
clone size: many

CDR3 protein: CAISTGTGRDQETQYF
CDR3 DNA: TGTGCCATCAGTACAGGGACAGGGAGAGACCAAGAGACCCAGTACTTC
J gene: TRBJ2-5
V gene: TRBV10-3
D gene: TRBD1
clone size: many

CDR3 protein: CASSIDSHNEQFF
CDR3 DNA: TGTGCCAGCAGTATTGACTCTCACAATGAGCAGTTCTTC
J gene: TRBJ2-1
V gene: TRBV6-2/TRBV6-3
D gene: -
clone size: many

CDR3 protein: CASSLDRAGGNTIYF
CDR3 DNA: TGTGCCAGCAGCTTAGATCGTGCCGGTGGAAACACCATATATTTT
J gene: TRBJ1-3
V gene: TRBV7-2
D gene: -
clone size: many

CDR3 protein: CASRIEQGTGANVLTF
CDR3 DNA: TGTGCCAGCAGAATTGAACAGGGAACTGGGGCCAACGTCCTGACTTTC
J gene: TRBJ2-6
V gene: TRBV28
D gene: -
clone size: many

CDR3 protein: CASSWDISYGYTF
CDR3 DNA: TGTGCCAGCAGCTGGGACATAAGCTATGGCTACACCTTC
J gene: TRBJ1-2
V gene: TRBV7-8
D gene: -
clone size: many

CDR3 protein: CASSLQTSGSGETQYF
CDR3 DNA: TGTGCCAGCAGCCTACAAACTAGCGGGAGCGGGGAGACCCAGTACTTC
J gene: TRBJ2-5
V gene: TRBV7-2
D gene: TRBD2
clone size: -

CDR3 protein: CASSLGAGNERQHF
CDR3 DNA: TGTGCCAGCAGCTTAGGGGCGGGCAACGAGCGCCAGCATTTT
J gene: TRBJ1-5
V gene: TRBV7-2
D gene: -
clone size: many

CDR3 protein: CASTARGEQYF
CDR3 DNA: TGTGCCAGCACCGCACGGGGCGAGCAGTACTTC
J gene: TRBJ2-7
V gene: TRBV7-2
D gene: -
clone size: many

CDR3 protein: CASSLGAGGPVRNEQFF
CDR3 DNA: TGTGCCAGCAGCTTAGGTGCGGGGGGGCCGGTAAGGAATGAGCAGTTCTTC
J gene: TRBJ2-1
V gene: TRBV7-2
D gene: TRBD2
clone size: few